A single sample is the source of the 7 T cell receptor beta chains below, sequenced in a study of cytomegalovirus exposure and HLA in healthy donors (dated by TCRdb to 2016 to 2017). Libraries came from the immunoSEQ multiplex PCR assay. The multiplex PCR relied on a mix of 60 forward primers for TCR Vbeta segments and 13 reverse primers for TCR Jbeta segments. Imported from immuneACCESS, the table was reduced by TCRdb to in-frame sequences with V and J called. These copies leave out some clones; in studies compared against another copy, an unresolved V gene accounts for under half, and the cause of the remainder is not known. This sample has 180,000 or so clones in its table, and around a tenth of those were observed once. The leading ten clones occupy 1% to 1.5% of the sample. The sequencing sample was made of PBMCs. The source is a young woman in good health and CMV-seropositive.

This clone was seen a handful of times. The chain employs TRBV4-2 and TRBJ2-7; 13 bases align to TRBD2. With 1 base clipped from V and 4 bases from J, the junction kept 1 base outside the gene matches. CDR3 size: 15 residues. Per the germline V gene, CDR1 is LGHNA and CDR2 is YNFKEQ. The CDR3 sequence: CASSQGLAGGYEQYF. The CDR3 region has the DNA TGTGCCAGCAGCCAAGGACTAGCGGGAGGTTACGAGCAGTACTTC.

This clone has just a few counts. The chain recombines TRBV6-1 with TRBJ1-4; TRBD1 agrees at 9 bases. The CDR3 loop spans 16 amino acids. Germline values: CDR1 MNHNS, CDR2 SASEGT. J lost 7 bases, V lost 4 bases, and 10 bases had no gene match. CDR3 loop: CASSVKQGAESEKLFF. The CDR3 DNA sequence: TGTGCCAGCAGTGTAAAACAGGGGGCTGAGAGTGAAAAACTGTTTTTT.

Only a few counts were recorded for this clone. The V and J genes are TRBV19 and TRBJ1-1; D call uncertain. CDR3 length equals 12 residues. V gave up 7 bases and J gave up 1 base, with 7 bases separating them. Germline lookup yields CDR1 LNHDA and CDR2 SQIVND (reference sequence). CDR3 nucleotides: TGTGCCAGTAATACGGGGAACACTGAAGCTTTCTTT. Translating it yields CASNTGNTEAFF. Filled out from reference TRBV19 and TRBJ1-1, the complete variable domain reads DGGITQSPKYLFRKEGQNVTLSCEQNLNHDAMYWYRQDPGQGLRLIYYSQIVNDFQKGDIAEGYSVSREKKESFPLTVTSAQKNPTAFYLCASNTGNTEAFFGQGTRLTVV.

This clone was seen only a few times. The DNA for the CDR3 is TGTGCCACCAGCGAGGGGACAGGGGATGAGCAGTACTTC. This translates into CATSEGTGDEQYF. The chain couples TRBV15 to TRBJ2-7, with 10 nucleotides matching TRBD1. V shed 5 bases, J shed 7 bases, and the junction held 5 bases outside the gene matches. Germline CDR1 reads LNHNV; CDR2 reads YYDKDF (reference sequence). This CDR3 has 13 amino acids.

CDR3 in amino acids: CATSSRPWRRGDAWGANVLTF. The CDR3 coding sequence is TGTGCCACCAGCAGCCGACCCTGGCGCCGGGGAGACGCCTGGGGGGCCAACGTCCTGACTTTC. The rearrangement links TRBV15 to TRBJ2-6; weak D call: TRBD2 (5 bases). V was cut by 3 bases and J by 4 bases, with 28 bases left in between. The germline V gene has CDR1 LNHNV and CDR2 YYDKDF (reference sequence). The CDR3 consists of 21 residues. Based on the CDR3 plus reference TRBV15 and TRBJ2-6, the full variable domain is DAMVIQNPRYQVTQFGKPVTLSCSQTLNHNVMYWYQQKSSQAPKLLFHYYDKDFNNEADTPDNFQSRRPNTSFCFLDIRSPGLGDTAMYLCATSSRPWRRGDAWGANVLTFGAGSRLTVL.

This clone was seen a few times. The chain carries TRBV6-1 and TRBJ2-2, with a weak D call TRBD2 (5 bases). Germline CDR1 reads MNHNS; CDR2 reads SASEGT. The CDR3 consists of 16 residues. V dropped 2 bases and J dropped 4 bases, with 14 bases sitting between them. CDR3 in amino acids: CASSENIAHPTGELFF. The CDR3 DNA sequence: TGTGCCAGCAGTGAAAATATAGCGCATCCCACCGGGGAGCTGTTTTTT.

The chain combines TRBV4-2 with TRBJ2-5; perhaps TRBD1 as D (8 bases). Trimming removed 0 bases at V and 0 bases at J, with 14 bases between. The CDR3 runs to 17 residues. The germline V gene has CDR1 LGHNA and CDR2 YNFKEQ. The CDR3 sequence is CASSQEVQGGYQETQYF. DNA for the CDR3: TGTGCCAGCAGCCAAGAAGTACAGGGGGGGTACCAAGAGACCCAGTACTTC.